The 16 T cell receptor beta chains below all came from one sample that was sequenced in a study of T cell repertoires in cytomegalovirus infection. One entry per CDR3 protein results from TCRdb running MiXCR on the reads. The repertoire has about 460,000 distinct CDR3 sequences, about 11% of them found once; the top ten carry roughly 10%. The specimen was PBMCs. Receptors were obtained from a human donor in good health (CMV status not recorded). Some clones in this sample may be carry-over from other donors' samples.

This clonotype was seen many times. The chain has TRBV20-1 and TRBJ2-1, with a possible D match to TRBD2 (7 bases). The germline gives CDR1 DFQATT, CDR2 SNEGSKA (reference sequence). V shed 6 bases and J shed 7 bases, with 16 bases lying between them. This CDR3 contains 13 residues. In DNA form, the CDR3 reads TGCAGTGCGAGGGGGGGCAGCGTGAATGAGCAGTTCTTC. Amino acids: CSARGGSVNEQFF.

The CDR3 region is CASSQRGQPRYEQYF. For the CDR3, the DNA is TGCGCCAGCAGTCAAAGGGGACAGCCAAGATACGAGCAGTACTTC. The chain joins TRBV23-1 to TRBJ2-7, with TRBD1 matching over 7 bases. TRBV23-1 is an ORF; its function is uncertain. There are 15 residues in the CDR3. J was trimmed by 4 bases and V by 2 bases; bases with no gene match: 8.

This clonotype was seen many times. The J gene is TRBJ1-4, the V gene TRBV7-2; no reliable D call. Trimming pared 2 bases from V and 2 bases from J, leaving 6 bases between. Germline V gene lookup returns CDR1 SGHTA and CDR2 FQGNSA. This CDR3 is built from 14 residues. The chain's CDR3 is CASSLRSTNEKLFF. The CDR3, as DNA: TGTGCCAGCAGCTTAAGGTCCACTAATGAAAAACTGTTTTTT.

The sample holds many counts of this clonotype. V is TRBV7-9 and J is TRBJ1-5, with 8 nucleotides matching TRBD1. CDR3 length: 16 residues. V gave up 5 bases and J gave up 2 bases; unmatched junction bases: 8. Per the germline V gene, CDR1 is SEHNR and CDR2 is FQNEAQ (reference sequence). The CDR3 DNA sequence: TGTGCCAGCAGCCCACTCACAGGGGGAGGCAATCAGCCCCAGCATTTT. Its protein is CASSPLTGGGNQPQHF.

This clonotype was recorded a few times. The chain has TRBV6-5 and TRBJ1-2; possibly TRBD1 for D (5 bases). CDR1 is MNHEY and CDR2 is SVGAGI in the germline V gene. The V end was cut by 8 bases, the J end by 3 bases, with 22 bases between. The CDR3 spans 16 residues. This CDR3 reads CASRAPRGSNHYGYTF. The DNA of the CDR3 is TGTGCCAGCCGCGCTCCCCGGGGCTCTAATCACTATGGCTACACCTTC.

This clonotype was recorded at least ten times. The chain carries TRBV12-3 or TRBV12-4 and TRBJ1-2; D is possibly TRBD1 (5 bases). The germline V and J ends were trimmed by 5 bases and 6 bases, with 13 bases remaining between them. CDR3 length: 13 amino acids. Written as DNA, the CDR3 is TGTGCCAGCAGTCCCCGCAGGGCACATGGCTACACCTTC. Protein product: CASSPRRAHGYTF.

This clonotype has a count of ten or more. The junction does not match germline at one end; this may be a read error. The chain has TRBV7-9 and TRBJ2-1; 7 bases agree with TRBD2. CDR1 and CDR2 (germline): SEHNR, FQNEAQ (reference sequence). The CDR3 sequence is 15 residues long. CDR3 protein: CASSPYAGDYDEQFF. The CDR3 DNA is TGTGCCAGCAGCCCTTATGCGGGAGACTACGATGAGCAGTTCTTC.

J is TRBJ2-1 and V is TRBV29-1; 12 positions match TRBD2. V shed 5 bases and J 9 bases; nucleotides not matched to a gene: 8. This CDR3 is 14 amino acids long. The germline V gene encodes CDR1 SQVTM and CDR2 ANQGSEA. Here the CDR3 reads CSVLAGGPGSEQFF. Written as DNA, the CDR3 is TGCAGCGTTCTAGCGGGAGGGCCAGGAAGTGAGCAGTTCTTC.

The genes are TRBV20-1 and TRBJ2-1, with D possibly matching TRBD2 (5 bases). This CDR3 region has 15 residues. Germline CDR1 DFQATT, CDR2 SNEGSKA (reference sequence). The germline V and J ends were trimmed by 1 base and 8 bases, with 18 bases remaining between them. CDR3 sequence: CSARVSLGRMDEQFF. The CDR3 DNA reads as TGCAGTGCTAGAGTCTCACTAGGAAGAATGGATGAGCAGTTCTTC.

Ten or more counts support this clonotype. V gene TRBV7-8 combines with J gene TRBJ2-2; either TRBD1 or TRBD2 may fit D (6 bases each). This CDR3 spans 13 amino acids. Trimming removed 5 bases from V and 5 bases from J, with 9 bases in between. The germline V gene has CDR1 SGHVS and CDR2 FQNEAQ. CDR3 sequence reads: CASSRGETGELFF. DNA for the CDR3: TGTGCCAGCAGCAGGGGGGAGACCGGGGAGCTGTTTTTT.

This clonotype came up a few times. The V gene is TRBV19, the J gene TRBJ1-2, with TRBD1 as a possible D gene (5 bases). From germline, CDR1 is LNHDA and CDR2 SQIVND (reference sequence). The CDR3 is made up of 13 amino acids. V lost 7 bases and J 4 bases, leaving 13 bases between the germline ends. CDR3 sequence (DNA): TGTGCCAGTACCCGACAGAGAACCTATGGCTACACCTTC. It translates to CASTRQRTYGYTF.

A few counts support this clonotype. The V gene is TRBV19, the J gene TRBJ2-1, with D tentatively TRBD1 or TRBD2 (5 bases each). Trimming shortened V by 5 bases and J by 10 bases, and 18 bases separated the two germline ends. CDR1 is LNHDA, CDR2 SQIVND, per germline (reference sequence). The length of the CDR3 is 14 residues. As DNA, the CDR3 is TGTGCCAGTAGTCTCGGTCCGGGGCGGGCCGAGCAGTTCTTC. Protein product: CASSLGPGRAEQFF.

This clonotype was counted ten times or more. The V and J genes are TRBV6-1 and TRBJ2-4; D is perhaps TRBD1 (6 bases). The CDR3 loop spans 18 amino acids. V was cut by 7 bases and J by 2 bases, with 24 bases left in between. The V gene's germline CDR1 is MNHNS and CDR2 SASEGT. For the CDR3, the DNA is TGTGCCAGCAAATGGACAGCAACCCAAGACCTCACCAAAAACATTCAGTACTTC. Translation: CASKWTATQDLTKNIQYF.

This clonotype has at least ten counts. This sequence joins TRBV28 and TRBJ2-2, with D possibly matching TRBD1 (6 bases). Between the trimmed V and J ends, which lost 5 bases and 3 bases, there was a span of 16 bases. CDR1 MDHEN and CDR2 SYDVKM come from the germline V gene. CDR3 size: 16 residues. The CDR3: CASSPPLGAHTGELFF. The CDR3 nucleotides read TGTGCCAGCAGTCCTCCTTTGGGGGCTCACACCGGGGAGCTGTTTTTT.

This clonotype was recorded many times. This sequence joins TRBV28 and TRBJ1-1; D unclear. This CDR3 contains 13 residues. The germline V gene encodes CDR1 MDHEN and CDR2 SYDVKM. V was cut by 6 bases and J by 1 base, with 9 bases left in between. The CDR3 region has the DNA TGTGCCAGCAGGAGCCAGCCGAACACTGAAGCTTTCTTT. It specifies CASRSQPNTEAFF.

This clonotype was recorded many times. This chain joins TRBV7-2 and TRBJ2-7; TRBD2 aligns across 13 bases. This CDR3 contains 16 residues. CDR1 and CDR2 from the germline V gene are SGHTA and FQGNSA. J lost 3 bases, V lost 5 bases, and 7 bases had no gene match. The DNA for the CDR3 is TGTGCCAGCAGCCCCAGGACTAGCGGGAGTATCTACGAGCAGTACTTC. Encoded protein: CASSPRTSGSIYEQYF.